This TCR beta chain is drawn from a study of CD8+CD57+ T cells in acquired aplastic anemia. About the study: Mean DNA quantity obtained from sorted CD4+ and CD8+ cells was approximately 3 ug. The study obtained approximately 11 million reads on average for CD4+ cells from healthy donors. Study outcomes and limitations: Controls and patients did not differ significantly in CD8+ Simpson's diversity. The number of CD8+ CDR3 sequences shared by patients and controls was approximately 30.

Ten or more counts support this clonotype. Antigen: not known. Germline loops: CDR1 SGHRS, CDR2 YFSETQ. After removal of 0 bases from V and 2 bases from J, the junction contained 5 bases not matched to a gene. This CDR3 has 16 amino acids. The template used for profiling TCR beta VDJ and CDR3 was genomic DNA. TCRdb redid the calling of the reads with MiXCR, one entry per CDR3 protein. Of some 190,000 distinct CDR3 sequences in the sample, 35% to 50% were seen once. The sequenced sample consisted of sorted CD4+, CD8+, or CD8+CD57+ T cells (not recorded which) from PBMCs. The chain has TRBV5-1 and TRBJ2-3; 8 nucleotides align to TRBD2. The TCR was taken from a human donor in good health. The chain's CDR3 is CASSLGAGDNTDTQYF. The CDR3 nucleotides are TGCGCCAGCAGCTTGGGAGCGGGGGATAACACAGATACGCAGTATTTT.